This TCR beta chain emerged from a study of blood T cell repertoires in COVID-19. Across the whole study: Sources were T cells, B-cell-depleted T cells, or PBMCs; the material itself was cDNA or gDNA.

Assay: immunoSEQ multiplex PCR; the TCRdb copy retains only in-frame clones and omits some. Among about 170,000 clones listed, just under 85% were seen once. This CDR3 is built from 14 residues. Per the germline V gene, CDR1 is SGDLS and CDR2 is YYNGEE. J gave up 2 bases and V 1 base, and 1 base lay outside the gene matches. The sequence derives from an elderly woman with COVID-19, enrolled during active disease. The sequenced sample consisted of peripheral blood. V and J are TRBV9 and TRBJ2-3; 7 positions agree with TRBD2. This chain's CDR3 is CASSVSGITDTQYF. The CDR3 bases are TGTGCCAGCAGCGTAAGCGGGATCACAGATACGCAGTATTTT.